Listed here is a single T cell receptor beta chain. Its antigen is undetermined. The sample belongs to a study of shared clonotypes between healthy human individuals. In the study overall: Researchers drew samples from two women and three men aged 18 to 49.

The table came from immunoSEQ multiplex PCR; TCRdb's copy has only in-frame clones and leaves some out. The sample holds 900,000 to 1,200,000 clones, 70% to 80% seen once. Germline V gives CDR1 SGHTS, CDR2 YDEGEE. V lost 5 bases, J lost 1 base, and 10 bases stayed unmatched. This CDR3 spans 19 amino acids. Study results and caveats: Sequencing depth was a factor that was expected to affect clonotype sharing among donors.

Sequenced material: memory CD4+ T cells from PBMCs. Subset indicated: CD45RA-negative fraction. This TCR came from a young man in good health. Some clones in this sample may be carry-over from other donors' samples. The V call is TRBV5-8, the J call TRBJ2-3; 16 positions match TRBD2. CDR3 DNA sequence: TGTGCCAGCAGAATCCCCGGGACTAGCGGGAGGGGCGGCACAGATACGCAGTATTTT. Encoded protein: CASRIPGTSGRGGTDTQYF.